Listed here are 32 T cell receptor beta chains from one sample, sequenced in a study of blood T cells in healthy people across ages. Through a sample-barcoded 5' primer and a J-beta primer mix, a second PCR was run for 7 to 11 cycles. TCRdb redid the calling of the 5' RACE reads with MiXCR, one entry per CDR3 protein. The profile shows roughly 860,000 distinct CDR3 sequences, approximately 59% of them singletons. The sample was blood. Receptors originate from a man aged 30 to 39 in good health.

This chain uses TRBV20-1 with TRBJ2-2; unclear D gene. With 6 bases removed from V and 5 bases from J, the gap between germline ends came to 13 bases. Germline CDR1 and CDR2: DFQATT and SNEGSKA (reference sequence). The CDR3 is 13 amino acids. The CDR3 is CSARDLVTGELFF. The CDR3 DNA is TGCAGTGCCCGTGATCTAGTGACCGGGGAGCTGTTTTTT.

The rearrangement links TRBV30 to TRBJ2-5; 9 nucleotides align to TRBD1. TRBJ2-7 matches the DNA end more closely, so the J call is doubtful. The germline gives CDR1 GTSNPN, CDR2 SVGIG (reference sequence). The length of the CDR3 is 13 residues. DNA of the CDR3: TGTGCCTGGAACGGGGACAGGGCCGACGAGCAGTACTTC. It codes for CAWNGDRADEQYF.

Only a few counts were recorded for this clonotype. The rearrangement joins TRBV11-2 to TRBJ2-1; 9 bases are shared with TRBD2. This CDR3 contains 18 residues. Trimming cost V 0 bases and J 2 bases; bases outside gene matches: 8. The germline V gene encodes CDR1 SGHAT and CDR2 FQNNGV. CDR3 amino acids: CASSLEGGGGGAYNEQFF. CDR3 DNA sequence: TGTGCCAGCAGCTTAGAGGGGGGTGGCGGGGGGGCCTACAATGAGCAGTTCTTC.

The J gene is TRBJ2-2, the V gene TRBV24-1; D unresolved. This CDR3 comprises 18 residues. Germline V gene lookup returns CDR1 KGHDR and CDR2 SFDVKD. The V end was cut by 5 bases, the J end by 0 bases, with 18 bases between. The CDR3 loop reads CATSGARTAEPNTGELFF. The CDR3 DNA reads as TGTGCCACCAGTGGGGCACGGACGGCTGAGCCGAACACCGGGGAGCTGTTTTTT.

This clonotype was counted a single time. This sequence joins TRBV9 and TRBJ2-5; D may be TRBD1 (6 bases). The DNA end favors TRBJ2-7, so the J call may be wrong. The germline V gene encodes CDR1 SGDLS and CDR2 YYNGEE. The CDR3 loop spans 16 amino acids. Here the CDR3 reads CASSGAGALLPHEQYF. In nucleotides, the CDR3 is TGTGCCAGCAGTGGAGCAGGGGCGCTGCTCCCCCACGAGCAGTACTTC.

The chain uses TRBV6-2 or TRBV6-3 and TRBJ2-3, with D tentatively TRBD2 (7 bases). Germline V gene data show CDR1 as MNHEY and CDR2 as SVGEGT. CDR3 length: 17 amino acids. V lost 6 bases, J lost 5 bases, and 24 bases lay in between. CDR3 DNA sequence: TGTGCCAGCAGATCACTCCCCGGGGGAGGGGGTCAAGATACGCAGTATTTT. Translating it yields CASRSLPGGGGQDTQYF.

The chain joins TRBV11-2 to TRBJ2-1; 13 bases are shared with TRBD2. Trimming removed 6 bases from V and 5 bases from J; junction bases left unmatched: 4. CDR3 length: 15 residues. Germline-derived CDR1 and CDR2 are SGHAT and FQNNGV. The CDR3 DNA is TGTGCCAGCAGTTGGACTAGCGGGGGAAACAATGAGCAGTTCTTC. It yields the protein CASSWTSGGNNEQFF.

This rearrangement joins TRBV13 to TRBJ2-5, with D perhaps matching TRBD2 (6 bases). The CDR3 sequence is 15 residues long. Trimming pared 5 bases from V and 0 bases from J, leaving 13 bases between. Germline V gene lookup returns CDR1 PRHDT and CDR2 FYEKMQ (reference sequence). Here the CDR3 reads CASSEPGLDQETQYF. CDR3 coding DNA: TGTGCCAGCAGCGAACCGGGACTGGACCAAGAGACCCAGTACTTC. Together with reference TRBV13 and TRBJ2-5, the CDR3 gives the full variable domain: AAGVIQSPRHLIKEKRETATLKCYPIPRHDTVYWYQQGPGQDPQFLISFYEKMQSDKGSIPDRFSAQQFSDYHSELNMSSLELGDSALYFCASSEPGLDQETQYFGPGTRLLVL.

The chain employs TRBV20-1 and TRBJ2-1; 9 nucleotides match TRBD2. The V segment lost 6 bases and the J segment 8 bases; nucleotides outside the gene matches: 11. The CDR3 has 14 residues. Germline-derived CDR1 and CDR2 are DFQATT and SNEGSKA (reference sequence). The CDR3 DNA reads TGCAGTGCCCCAGTAGCGGGGGAGAGGGATGAGCAGTTCTTC. This encodes CSAPVAGERDEQFF.

The V gene is TRBV10-3, the J gene TRBJ1-2; D gene uncertain. CDR1 is ENHRY, CDR2 SYGVKD, per germline. This CDR3 is built from 14 residues. Trimming pared 0 bases from V and 8 bases from J, leaving 13 bases between. CDR3 in amino acids: CAISESRGSEGYTF. CDR3 DNA: TGTGCCATCAGTGAGTCGAGAGGGTCGGAGGGCTACACCTTC.

This clonotype was counted only a few times. The genes are TRBV6-2 or TRBV6-3 and TRBJ2-7, with D possibly being TRBD1 (6 bases). CDR3 length: 14 amino acids. V was cut by 6 bases and J by 3 bases, with 15 bases left in between. Germline CDR1 MNHEY, CDR2 SVGEGT. The CDR3 nucleotides are TGTGCCAGCAGCCTAGTGTGGGACATCTACGAGCAGTACTTC. Translated, it gives CASSLVWDIYEQYF.

This clonotype has more than one count but fewer than ten. DNA of the CDR3: TGTGCCAGCACTCCCGACAATTTCCGCTCCTACGAGCAGTACTTC. Amino acids: CASTPDNFRSYEQYF. V usage is TRBV6-5 and J usage is TRBJ2-7; D uncertain. V was pared by 7 bases and J by 0 bases, with 16 bases between. CDR1 and CDR2 from the germline V gene are MNHEY and SVGAGI. This CDR3 is 15 amino acids long.

This clonotype was observed a single time. The rearrangement uses TRBV19 and TRBJ1-5; TRBD1 agrees at 10 bases. The trim removed 7 bases at V and 8 bases at J, leaving 17 bases unmatched. The length of the CDR3 is 17 residues. Germline V gene lookup returns CDR1 LNHDA and CDR2 SQIVND (reference sequence). The CDR3 nucleotides are TGTGCCAGTAATGGGTCTCCGGGACAGGGGAGGGGGGAGCCCCAGCATTTT. Amino acids: CASNGSPGQGRGEPQHF.

The rearrangement uses TRBV20-1 and TRBJ2-7; maybe TRBD1 (6 bases). Germline V gene sequence: CDR1 DFQATT, CDR2 SNEGSKA (reference sequence). V was cut by 3 bases and J by 5 bases, with 17 bases left in between. The CDR3 sequence is 14 residues long. The CDR3 DNA reads as TGCAGTGCTAGGTACGAGACAGGATCCGACGAGCAGTACTTC. This sequence encodes CSARYETGSDEQYF.

The chain recombines TRBV6-2 or TRBV6-3 with TRBJ1-2; D is possibly TRBD1 (5 bases). From germline, CDR1 is MNHEY and CDR2 SVGEGT. This CDR3 is 15 amino acids long. V lost 0 bases and J lost 4, with 12 bases in between. CDR3: CASSYSRGNTYGYTF. CDR3 bases: TGTGCCAGCAGTTACTCCCGGGGGAACACCTATGGCTACACCTTC.

The chain recombines TRBV5-1 with TRBJ2-3, with TRBD2 identical over 10 bases. J lost 6 bases, V lost 3 bases, and 7 bases had no gene match. CDR1 and CDR2 (germline): SGHRS, YFSETQ. The CDR3 spans 15 residues. The CDR3 coding sequence is TGCGCCAGCAGCTCTAGCGGGGGAAGGTCGGATACGCAGTATTTT. Residues: CASSSSGGRSDTQYF.

CDR3 region: CASNLNGGANEQYF. In DNA, the CDR3 is TGTGCCAGCAACCTGAACGGGGGGGCGAATGAGCAGTACTTC. This sequence joins TRBV11-1 and TRBJ2-7; 8 positions match TRBD2. This CDR3 comprises 14 residues. V was pared by 7 bases and J by 7 bases, with 12 bases of the junction left unmatched. Germline CDR1 and CDR2: SGHAT and FQDESV (reference sequence).

The rearrangement links TRBV7-2 to TRBJ2-1; 9 bases are a match to TRBD2. From germline, CDR1 is SGHTA and CDR2 FQGNSA. Trimming removed 2 bases from V and 5 bases from J; junction bases left unmatched: 4. The CDR3 extends over 15 amino acids. The CDR3 DNA reads as TGTGCCAGCAGCTTACCAGCGGGGGGCCACAATGAGCAGTTCTTC. This sequence encodes CASSLPAGGHNEQFF.

The CDR3 DNA follows: TGTGCCAGCAGCCAATCGCCCTACGAGCAGTACTTC. Amino acid sequence: CASSQSPYEQYF. V gene TRBV4-2 combines with J gene TRBJ2-4; no reliable D call. The assigned J gene may be wrong: the sequence end matches TRBJ2-7 better. The CDR3 loop spans 12 amino acids. Germline CDR1 is LGHNA and CDR2 is YNFKEQ.

The chain joins TRBV12-3 or TRBV12-4 to TRBJ2-7, with D maybe TRBD2 (7 bases). Deletions cut 3 bases from V and 0 bases from J, with 12 bases between. The CDR3 has 15 residues. CDR3 DNA: TGTGCCAGCAGTTTGTGGGCGGGGGCCTCCTACGAGCAGTACTTC. Its protein product is CASSLWAGASYEQYF.

This rearrangement joins TRBV28 to TRBJ2-1; maybe TRBD1 (5 bases). The V gene lost 8 bases and the J gene lost 1 base, with 18 bases spanning the gap. Germline V gives CDR1 MDHEN, CDR2 SYDVKM. This CDR3 is 16 amino acids long. The CDR3 bases are TGTGCCAGCGATGGTCAGGGTTCTTTTTCCTACAATGAGCAGTTCTTC. This translates into CASDGQGSFSYNEQFF. Using reference TRBV28 and TRBJ2-1 for the parts outside the CDR3, the full variable domain is DVKVTQSSRYLVKRTGEKVFLECVQDMDHENMFWYRQDPGLGLRLIYFSYDVKMKEKGDIPEGYSVSREKKERFSLILESASTNQTSMYLCASDGQGSFSYNEQFFGPGTRLTVL.

The V call is TRBV30, the J call TRBJ2-7; no reliable D call. CDR1 and CDR2 (germline): GTSNPN, SVGIG (reference sequence). Trimming cost V 3 bases and J 2 bases, with 5 bases left between them. The CDR3 has 11 amino acids. The CDR3 DNA reads as TGTGCCTGGAGCGAGACCTACGAGCAGTACTTC. This encodes CAWSETYEQYF.

This clonotype showed up just once. V is TRBV2 and J is TRBJ1-4, with 10 bases identical to TRBD1. Germline CDR1 is SNHLY and CDR2 is FYNNEI. The CDR3 has 15 amino acids. The V gene end was trimmed by 8 bases and the J gene end by 5 bases; junction bases not matched to a gene: 8. CDR3 DNA: TGTGCCAGCGAACGACAGGGGGCAGGGAATGAAAAACTGTTTTTT. Protein sequence: CASERQGAGNEKLFF.

This clonotype was observed a single time. The rearrangement links TRBV30 to TRBJ2-7, with TRBD2 matching 9 bases. Germline V gives CDR1 GTSNPN, CDR2 SVGIG (reference sequence). J was trimmed by 3 bases and V by 3 bases; bases with no gene match: 9. This CDR3 comprises 15 residues. The CDR3 DNA sequence: TGTGCCTGGAGGGCCTCACTAGCGGGCCACTACGAGCAGTACTTC. Translated, it gives CAWRASLAGHYEQYF.

This rearrangement joins TRBV5-1 to TRBJ2-5; TRBD2 agrees at 11 bases. The length of the CDR3 is 16 residues. Trimming at V came to 4 bases and at J to 5 bases, leaving 10 bases not matched to a gene. Looked up from germline, CDR1 is SGHRS and CDR2 is YFSETQ. The CDR3, as DNA: TGCGCCAGCAGCCCTGCGACTAGCGGGGTTTTTGAGACCCAGTACTTC. Translated: CASSPATSGVFETQYF.

This chain connects TRBV29-1 to TRBJ2-6, with 11 bases that match TRBD1. The CDR3 is made up of 16 amino acids. Per the germline V gene, CDR1 is SQVTM and CDR2 is ANQGSEA. V trimming: 7 bases; J trimming: 0 bases; junction bases outside the gene matches: 5. CDR3 nucleotides: TGCAGCGCTGTAGGGACAGGGGGCTCTGGGGCCAACGTCCTGACTTTC. This translates into CSAVGTGGSGANVLTF.

The gene calls are TRBV3-1 and TRBJ1-1; TRBD1 is a possible D gene (6 bases). This CDR3 region has 14 residues. Germline assignment: CDR1 LGHDT and CDR2 YNNKEL (reference sequence). V lost 0 bases, J lost 3 bases, and 8 bases lay in between. The CDR3 loop is CASSQDEGDTEAFF. The CDR3 nucleotides are TGTGCCAGCAGCCAAGATGAGGGGGACACTGAAGCTTTCTTT. Full variable domain (outside the CDR3, taken from reference TRBV3-1 and TRBJ1-1): DTAVSQTPKYLVTQMGNDKSIKCEQNLGHDTMYWYKQDSKKFLKIMFSYNNKELIINETVPNRFSPKSPDKAHLNLHINSLELGDSAVYFCASSQDEGDTEAFFGQGTRLTVV.

V usage is TRBV20-1 and J usage is TRBJ2-6; unclear D gene. The CDR3 totals 14 residues. Germline lookup yields CDR1 DFQATT and CDR2 SNEGSKA (reference sequence). Trimming stripped 3 bases from V and 0 bases from J, with 6 bases between. CDR3 sequence reads: CSASDDSGANVLTF. DNA for the CDR3: TGCAGTGCTAGTGACGACTCTGGGGCCAACGTCCTGACTTTC.

This clonotype has a single count. The chain has TRBV12-3 or TRBV12-4 and TRBJ2-7; 12 bases align to TRBD1. V gave up 3 bases and J gave up 7 bases; unmatched junction bases: 7. The CDR3 has 15 amino acids. CDR3 DNA sequence: TGTGCCAGCAGTTTGGCGGGACAGGGGGCTTTTGAGCAGTACTTC. It translates to CASSLAGQGAFEQYF.

The J gene is TRBJ2-3, the V gene TRBV7-7, with 8 bases fitting TRBD2. The CDR3 sequence is 15 residues long. CDR1 is SSHAT, CDR2 FNYEAQ, per germline (reference sequence). Trimming took 5 bases from V and 2 from J; bases not matched to a gene: 6. CDR3 coding DNA: TGTGCCAGCAGCCAGGCGGGACTAGTCACAGATACGCAGTATTTT. Encoded protein: CASSQAGLVTDTQYF.

This clonotype was counted a few times. The chain has TRBV7-9 and TRBJ1-2; D uncertain. V lost 5 bases and J lost 8, with 9 bases in between. The CDR3 contains 11 residues. Germline assignment: CDR1 SEHNR and CDR2 FQNEAQ (reference sequence). CDR3 bases: TGTGCCAGCAGCGATCCACGGGGCTACACCTTC. Protein: CASSDPRGYTF. Full variable domain (missing parts from reference TRBV7-9 and TRBJ1-2): DTGVSQNPRHKITKRGQNVTFRCDPISEHNRLYWYRQTLGQGPEFLTYFQNEAQLEKSRLLSDRFSAERPKGSFSTLEIQRTEQGDSAMYLCASSDPRGYTFGSGTRLTVV.

This chain connects TRBV6-6 to TRBJ2-5; the D gene is possibly TRBD1 (6 bases). This CDR3 spans 13 amino acids. V lost 6 bases and J lost 4, with 12 bases in between. Germline lookup yields CDR1 MNHNY and CDR2 SVGAGI (reference sequence). In nucleotides, the CDR3 is TGTGCCAGCAGCCGTTGGGACATAGAGACCCAGTACTTC. It specifies CASSRWDIETQYF.